This T cell receptor beta chain appears in the sequencing data of a study of shared clonotypes between healthy human individuals. Study background: Three men and a couple of women, aged 18 to 49, were donors. General study results and limits: With four donors compared, about 5% of naive CD4 clonotypes were shared. Estimated richness was generally greater in naive than memory subsets.

Details on this clone: Its specificity is unknown.

The CDR3 spans 15 residues. V was shortened by 5 bases and J by 4 bases, with 16 bases between the two germline ends. Germline V gives CDR1 MNHEY, CDR2 SVGAGI. Deep was the level used in running the assay. TCRdb's copy holds only in-frame clones and misses some; the assay was immunoSEQ multiplex PCR. The sample consists of fewer than 800,000 clones, about 90% of them appearing once. CD45RO negativity and positive selection for CCR7 defined naive CD8 cells, a population that excluded terminally differentiated effector memory CD45RA+ cells. Sequencing was carried out using naive CD8+ T cells sorted from blood. The TCR originated in a man aged 25 to 40 in good health. The chain employs TRBV6-5 and TRBJ2-3; no clear D. The CDR3 DNA follows: TGTGCCAGCAGTGTTACGTCCGAGAACCCAGATACGCAGTATTTT. Amino acids: CASSVTSENPDTQYF.